The 15 T cell receptor beta chains reported below all come from one sample, sequenced in a study of blood T cell repertoires in COVID-19. Sequenced by immunoSEQ multiplex PCR; TCRdb stores in-frame clones only, minus some. The repertoire includes some 70,000 clones, roughly 80% of them detected once, and approximately 12% sits in the top ten. Sequenced: peripheral blood. The origin of the receptors is a human donor in a cohort sampled during active COVID-19.

This clone came up once. The V and J genes are TRBV19 and TRBJ1-2; D is unresolved. The V end was cut by 3 bases, the J end by 7 bases, with 15 bases between. Germline loops: CDR1 LNHDA, CDR2 SQIVND (reference sequence). The CDR3 loop spans 14 amino acids. The CDR3 here is CASSMDSFPSGYTF. The CDR3 region has the DNA TGTGCCAGTAGTATGGACTCCTTTCCCTCTGGCTACACCTTC.

CDR3 loop: CASSFGQGAYNQPQHF. The DNA for the CDR3 is TGTGCCAGCAGCTTCGGCCAGGGGGCTTACAATCAGCCCCAGCATTTT. This sequence joins TRBV5-6 and TRBJ1-5; 8 nucleotides agree with TRBD1. From germline, CDR1 is SGHDT and CDR2 YYEEEE. Trimming removed 2 bases from V and 3 bases from J; junction bases left unmatched: 7. The CDR3 extends over 16 amino acids.

This clone was found a few times. The V gene is TRBV18, the J gene TRBJ2-7, with 7 nucleotides matching TRBD1. J lost 3 bases, V lost 2 bases, and 4 bases had no gene match. CDR1 KGHSH and CDR2 LQKENI come from the germline V gene. CDR3 size: 14 residues. CDR3 in amino acids: CASSPKAGGYEQYF. The CDR3 bases are TGTGCCAGCTCACCAAAAGCAGGGGGCTACGAGCAGTACTTC. Variable domain in full (rest from reference TRBV18 and TRBJ2-7): NAGVMQNPRHLVRRRGQEARLRCSPMKGHSHVYWYRQLPEEGLKFMVYLQKENIIDESGMPKERFSAEFPKEGPSILRIQQVVRGDSAAYFCASSPKAGGYEQYFGPGTRLTVT.

Here the CDR3 reads CASSPGGIDQPQHF. The CDR3 DNA follows: TGCGCCAGCAGCCCAGGGGGTATCGATCAGCCCCAGCATTTT. The chain carries TRBV5-1 and TRBJ1-5, with 7 bases that match TRBD1. V was pared by 4 bases and J by 5 bases, with 6 bases of the junction left unmatched. This CDR3 is built from 14 residues. Germline values: CDR1 SGHRS, CDR2 YFSETQ.

The V call is TRBV19, the J call TRBJ2-1, with 8 positions matching TRBD1. CDR1 is LNHDA and CDR2 is SQIVND in the germline V gene (reference sequence). V trimming: 4 bases; J trimming: 3 bases; junction bases outside the gene matches: 2. The CDR3 loop spans 14 amino acids. The CDR3 DNA follows: TGTGCCAGTAGTAAACAGGGGGTCTACAATGAGCAGTTCTTC. Residues: CASSKQGVYNEQFF.

This chain uses TRBV11-3 with TRBJ2-7; TRBD1 agrees at 8 bases. The V gene end was trimmed by 4 bases and the J gene end by 9 bases; junction bases not matched to a gene: 8. The CDR3 sequence is 13 residues long. Germline V lookup: CDR1 SGHNT, CDR2 YENEEA. CDR3 bases: TGTGCCAGCAGCTCTCGGACAGGGTATAGGCAGTACGTC. Its translation is CASSSRTGYRQYV.

The genes are TRBV18 and TRBJ1-6, with 10 bases aligning to TRBD1. The trim removed 6 bases at V and 6 bases at J, leaving 8 bases unmatched. CDR3 size: 16 residues. Germline V lookup: CDR1 KGHSH, CDR2 LQKENI. The CDR3, as DNA: TGTGCCAGCTCCCCCACTAGACAGGGGGCTAATTCACCCCTCCACTTT. It specifies CASSPTRQGANSPLHF.

The chain has TRBV5-4 and TRBJ2-7; D may be TRBD1 (6 bases). CDR1 and CDR2 (germline): SGHNT, YYREEE (reference sequence). V was pared by 3 bases and J by 0 bases, with 10 bases between. The CDR3 has 14 amino acids. CDR3 in amino acids: CASSSGQFSYEQYF. The DNA of the CDR3 is TGTGCCAGCAGCTCAGGACAGTTCTCCTACGAGCAGTACTTC. Full variable domain (missing parts from reference TRBV5-4 and TRBJ2-7): ETGVTQSPTHLIKTRGQQVTLRCSSQSGHNTVSWYQQALGQGPQFIFQYYREEENGRGNFPPRFSGLQFPNYSSELNVNALELDDSALYLCASSSGQFSYEQYFGPGTRLTVT.

This clone showed up just a few times. The chain carries TRBV13 and TRBJ1-5; D may be TRBD1 (6 bases). Trimming took 5 bases from V and 6 from J, leaving 11 bases between them. This CDR3 region has 13 residues. CDR1 and CDR2 from the germline V gene are PRHDT and FYEKMQ (reference sequence). CDR3 coding DNA: TGTGCCAGCAGCCTTGGACAGATTCAGCCCCAGCATTTT. Residues: CASSLGQIQPQHF.

This chain uses TRBV9 with TRBJ1-3, with 8 bases matching TRBD1. V dropped 4 bases and J dropped 4; count of bases not matched to a gene: 7. CDR3 length equals 15 residues. Germline assignment: CDR1 SGDLS and CDR2 YYNGEE. This chain's CDR3 is CASSPRDRSGNTIYF. In nucleotides, the CDR3 is TGTGCCAGCAGCCCCCGGGACAGGTCCGGAAACACCATATATTTT.

The J gene is TRBJ1-1, the V gene TRBV28; possibly TRBD1 for D (5 bases). CDR3 length: 16 residues. Between the trimmed V and J ends, which lost 5 bases and 5 bases, there was a span of 21 bases. The germline gives CDR1 MDHEN, CDR2 SYDVKM. The CDR3 reads CASSQTGSPGGTEAFF. CDR3 coding DNA: TGTGCCAGCAGTCAAACAGGTTCCCCTGGGGGGACTGAAGCTTTCTTT.

This clone has just a few counts. The chain couples TRBV10-3 to TRBJ2-7, with D possibly TRBD1 on 6 matching bases. Germline assignment: CDR1 ENHRY and CDR2 SYGVKD. Trimming cost V 6 bases and J 3 bases, with 21 bases left between them. The CDR3 covers 16 residues. CDR3 sequence: CAISPNPGDFFYEQYF. The CDR3 nucleotides are TGTGCCATCAGCCCCAACCCAGGGGATTTCTTCTACGAGCAGTACTTC.

Points on this clone: At one of its ends the junction is not consistent with the germline gene, which may arise from a read error. The chain is built from TRBV9 and TRBJ2-6; TRBD1 might be the D (6 bases). This CDR3 comprises 15 residues. Per germline, CDR1 SGDLS and CDR2 YYNGEE. CDR3 protein: CASSAQGSVANVLTF. Here the CDR3 DNA reads TGTGCCAGCAGCGCCCAGGGGTCTGTGGCCAACGTCCTGACTTTC.

The V and J genes are TRBV19 and TRBJ2-7; the match to TRBD1 covers 10 bases. The length of the CDR3 is 15 residues. Unmatched junction bases numbered 9, after V lost 5 bases and J lost 5 bases. Germline assignment: CDR1 LNHDA and CDR2 SQIVND (reference sequence). Here the CDR3 DNA reads TGTGCCAGTAGTCCCCGGACAGGGGGTCCCAACGAGCAGTACTTC. This encodes CASSPRTGGPNEQYF.

This clone was observed a few times. The chain carries TRBV18 and TRBJ1-4; 8 nucleotides match TRBD1. With V trimmed by 6 bases and J by 8 bases, 8 bases remained unmatched. The CDR3 covers 14 residues. Germline assignment: CDR1 KGHSH and CDR2 LQKENI. This chain's CDR3 is CASSSGTGGEKLFF. CDR3 coding DNA: TGTGCCAGCTCGTCCGGGACAGGCGGAGAAAAACTGTTTTTT.